Described below is a single TCR beta chain sequence and its context. The entry originates in a study of control samples from healthy donors and cancer patients. The V and J ends lost 0 bases and 2 bases respectively, with 14 bases between them. The CDR3 extends over 17 amino acids. Germline V gene lookup returns CDR1 LGHNA and CDR2 YSLEER. The protocol was immunoSEQ multiplex PCR, while the TCRdb copy is restricted to in-frame clones and leaves out a portion. This sample has tens of thousands of clones, with less than 90% found just once. This TCR derives from a woman between 65 and 79 years old in good health. The sample comprised blood. The chain combines TRBV4-3 with TRBJ2-1, with D perhaps matching TRBD2 (5 bases). The CDR3 reads CASSQDLGARAYNEQFF. Written as DNA, the CDR3 is TGCGCCAGCAGCCAAGATCTGGGAGCGAGAGCCTACAATGAGCAGTTCTTC.